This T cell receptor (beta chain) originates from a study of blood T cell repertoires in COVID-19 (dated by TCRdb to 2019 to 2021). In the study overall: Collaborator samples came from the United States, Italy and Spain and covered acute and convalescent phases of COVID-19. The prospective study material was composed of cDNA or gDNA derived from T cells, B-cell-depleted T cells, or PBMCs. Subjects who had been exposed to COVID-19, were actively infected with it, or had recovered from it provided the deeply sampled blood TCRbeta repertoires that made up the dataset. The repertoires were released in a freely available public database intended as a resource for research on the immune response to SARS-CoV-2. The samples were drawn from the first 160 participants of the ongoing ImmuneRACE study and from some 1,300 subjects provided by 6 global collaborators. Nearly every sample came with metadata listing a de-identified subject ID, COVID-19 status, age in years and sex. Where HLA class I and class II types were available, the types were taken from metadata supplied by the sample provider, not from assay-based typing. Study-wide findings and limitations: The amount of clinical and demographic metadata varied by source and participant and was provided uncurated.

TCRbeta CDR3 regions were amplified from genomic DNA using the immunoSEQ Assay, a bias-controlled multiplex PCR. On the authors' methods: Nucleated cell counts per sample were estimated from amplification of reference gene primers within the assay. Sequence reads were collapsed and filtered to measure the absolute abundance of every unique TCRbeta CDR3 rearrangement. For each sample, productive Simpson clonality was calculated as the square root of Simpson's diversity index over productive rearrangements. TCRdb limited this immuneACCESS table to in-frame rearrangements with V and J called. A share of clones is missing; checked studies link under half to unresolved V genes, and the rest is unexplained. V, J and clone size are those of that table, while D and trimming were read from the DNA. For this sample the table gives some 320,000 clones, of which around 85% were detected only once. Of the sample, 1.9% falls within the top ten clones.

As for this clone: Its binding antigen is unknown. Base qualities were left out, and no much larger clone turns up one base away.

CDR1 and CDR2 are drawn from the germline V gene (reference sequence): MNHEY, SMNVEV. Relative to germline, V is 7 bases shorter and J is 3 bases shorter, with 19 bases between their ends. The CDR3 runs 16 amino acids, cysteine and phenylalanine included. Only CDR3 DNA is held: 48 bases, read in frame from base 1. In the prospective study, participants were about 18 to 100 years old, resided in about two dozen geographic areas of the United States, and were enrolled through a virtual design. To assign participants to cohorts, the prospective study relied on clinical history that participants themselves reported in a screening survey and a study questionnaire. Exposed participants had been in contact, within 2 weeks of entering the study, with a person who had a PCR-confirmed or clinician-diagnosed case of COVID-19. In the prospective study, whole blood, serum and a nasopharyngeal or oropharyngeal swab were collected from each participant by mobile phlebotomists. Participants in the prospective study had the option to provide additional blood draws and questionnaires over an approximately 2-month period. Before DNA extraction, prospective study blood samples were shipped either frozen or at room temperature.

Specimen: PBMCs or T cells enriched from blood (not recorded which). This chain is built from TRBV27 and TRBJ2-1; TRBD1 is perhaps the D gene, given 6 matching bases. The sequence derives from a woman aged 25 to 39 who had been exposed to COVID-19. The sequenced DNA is TGTGCCAGCACTTTTATCGGGCAGGGGATCTACAATGAGCAGTTCTTC. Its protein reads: CASTFIGQGIYNEQFF.